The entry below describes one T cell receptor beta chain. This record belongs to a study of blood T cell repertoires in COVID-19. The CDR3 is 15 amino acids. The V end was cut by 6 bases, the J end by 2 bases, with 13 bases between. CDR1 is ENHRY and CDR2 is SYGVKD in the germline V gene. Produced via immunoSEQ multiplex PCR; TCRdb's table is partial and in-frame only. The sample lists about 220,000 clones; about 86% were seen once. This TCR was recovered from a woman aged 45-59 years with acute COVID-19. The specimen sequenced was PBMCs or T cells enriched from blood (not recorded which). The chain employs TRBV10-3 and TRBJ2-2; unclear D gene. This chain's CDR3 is CAIRKSGYNTGELFF. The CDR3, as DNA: TGTGCCATCAGAAAGTCGGGTTATAACACCGGGGAGCTGTTTTTT.